What follows is one T cell receptor beta chain and its context. This entry belongs to a study of blood T cell repertoires in COVID-19. Study-level information: Samples representing acute and convalescent COVID-19 were sourced from the United States, Italy and Spain.

With 2 bases removed from V and 0 bases from J, the gap between germline ends came to 22 bases. The length of the CDR3 is 18 residues. Germline CDR1 is GTSNPN and CDR2 is SVGIG (reference sequence). TCRdb's table, derived via immunoSEQ multiplex PCR, lists solely in-frame clones and lacks some. The data contain 650,000 to 800,000 clones, more than 80% of them singletons. The source material was peripheral blood. This chain connects TRBV30 to TRBJ1-1; D may be TRBD1 (6 bases). The sequence derives from a woman younger than 35 with acute or convalescent COVID-19. The DNA for the CDR3 is TGTGCCTGGAGTCAGCTGGGGGCCCTGGGGACCATGAACACTGAAGCTTTCTTT. This encodes CAWSQLGALGTMNTEAFF. Looking up the rest from reference TRBV30 and TRBJ1-1 gives the full variable domain: SQTIHQWPATLVQPVGSPLSLECTVEGTSNPNLYWYRQAAGRGLQLLFYSVGIGQISSEVPQNLSASRPQDRQFILSSKKLLLSDSGFYLCAWSQLGALGTMNTEAFFGQGTRLTVV.